Each of the 26 T cell receptor beta chains below was sequenced from the same sample in a study of T-cell memory formation after mild COVID-19. One entry per CDR3 protein results from TCRdb running MiXCR on the 5' RACE reads. Counted here are roughly 110,000 distinct CDR3 sequences, roughly 12% occurring once; the ten biggest clones make up around 25%. The sample was PBMCs or a T cell subset sorted from them (not recorded which). All receptors come from an adult woman who had mild COVID-19 (a few samples of this study predate the infection). Cell type and time point are not known.

This clonotype was detected only a few times. The rearrangement joins TRBV13 to TRBJ2-3; possibly TRBD2 for D (7 bases). Germline CDR1 reads PRHDT; CDR2 reads FYEKMQ (reference sequence). Deletions cut 5 bases from V and 4 bases from J, with 16 bases between. CDR3 size: 15 residues. CDR3: CASSKARGAADTQYF. The CDR3 nucleotides read TGTGCCAGCAGCAAAGCTCGGGGGGCAGCAGATACGCAGTATTTT.

The chain uses TRBV4-1 and TRBJ2-3, with TRBD2 matching 11 bases. J lost 1 base, V lost 3 bases, and 3 bases had no gene match. Germline CDR1 reads MGHRA; CDR2 reads YSYEKL. The CDR3 has 16 amino acids. The CDR3: CASSHMTSGGTDTQYF. CDR3 DNA sequence: TGCGCCAGCAGCCACATGACTAGCGGGGGCACAGATACGCAGTATTTT.

This clonotype has a handful of counts. The chain joins TRBV15 to TRBJ1-4, with TRBD1 as a possible D gene (5 bases). V was clipped by 8 bases and J by 0 bases, with 10 bases between them. The CDR3 loop spans 14 amino acids. CDR1 and CDR2 from the germline V gene are LNHNV and YYDKDF (reference sequence). CDR3 sequence (DNA): TGTGCCACCGGGGGAGAGGCAACTAATGAAAAACTGTTTTTT. Amino acid sequence: CATGGEATNEKLFF.

This clonotype was observed a handful of times. The chain links TRBV29-1 to TRBJ2-2; D not certain. In germline, CDR1 is SQVTM, CDR2 ANQGSEA. Trimming shortened V by 3 bases and J by 2 bases, and 1 base separated the two germline ends. The length of the CDR3 is 11 residues. CDR3 sequence: CSVDNTGELFF. The CDR3 bases are TGCAGCGTTGATAACACCGGGGAGCTGTTTTTT.

This rearrangement joins TRBV29-1 to TRBJ2-7; 9 positions match TRBD1. Per germline, CDR1 SQVTM and CDR2 ANQGSEA. The ends lost 1 base at V and 3 bases at J; junction bases unmatched: 4. CDR3 size: 14 residues. CDR3 bases: TGCAGCGTTGAAGGGACAGGGGCGAACTACGAGCAGTACTTC. Residues: CSVEGTGANYEQYF.

This clonotype was recorded a few times. The chain has TRBV5-4 and TRBJ2-1, with 7 bases fitting TRBD1. The J segment lost 4 bases and the V segment lost 0 bases, leaving 1 base of the junction unmatched. Germline V CDR1 and CDR2: SGHNT, YYREEE (reference sequence). This CDR3 contains 14 residues. CDR3 sequence: CASSLDRGYNEQFF. In DNA, the CDR3 is TGTGCCAGCAGCTTGGACAGGGGATACAATGAGCAGTTCTTC.

J is TRBJ1-6 and V is TRBV20-1, with 7 bases identical to TRBD1. After removal of 0 bases from V and 7 bases from J, the junction contained 6 bases not matched to a gene. The CDR3 loop spans 15 amino acids. Looked up from germline, CDR1 is DFQATT and CDR2 is SNEGSKA (reference sequence). CDR3 nucleotide sequence: TGCAGTGCTAGAGAAGAGGGGGCCTGGAATTCACCCCTCCACTTT. It is translated as CSAREEGAWNSPLHF.

The chain employs TRBV6-1 and TRBJ2-7, with D tentatively TRBD1 (6 bases). The CDR3 is made up of 13 amino acids. V shed 4 bases and J shed 3 bases, with 10 bases lying between them. Looked up from germline, CDR1 is MNHNS and CDR2 is SASEGT. The CDR3 region is CASSGTASYEQYF. The CDR3 nucleotides are TGTGCCAGCAGTGGGACAGCTAGCTACGAGCAGTACTTC.

This clonotype was detected a few times. The chain joins TRBV19 to TRBJ2-3, with 9 bases lining up with TRBD2. V lost 4 bases, J lost 4 bases, and 9 bases stayed unmatched. This CDR3 spans 16 amino acids. The germline gives CDR1 LNHDA, CDR2 SQIVND (reference sequence). The CDR3 sequence: CASSSRWGLAADTQYF. The CDR3 coding sequence is TGTGCCAGTAGTAGCCGGTGGGGACTAGCTGCAGATACGCAGTATTTT.

The J gene is TRBJ2-3, the V gene TRBV7-6; either TRBD1 or TRBD2 may fit D (6 bases each). This CDR3 spans 15 amino acids. V lost 4 bases, J lost 2 bases, and 13 bases lay in between. The germline CDR1 and CDR2 sequences are SGHVS and FNYEAQ. The CDR3 loop reads CASSSPGDNTDTQYF. CDR3 DNA: TGTGCCAGCAGCTCTCCGGGGGACAACACAGATACGCAGTATTTT.

This clonotype turned up a few times. The chain couples TRBV21-1 to TRBJ2-7; the DNA was not used to check the table's D call, TRBD2. TRBV21-1 is a recognized pseudogene. There are 14 residues in the CDR3. For the CDR3, the DNA is TGTGCCAGCAGCAAGGGAAGCGGGTCCTACGAGCAGTACTTC. Encoded protein: CASSKGSGSYEQYF.

The chain recombines TRBV14 with TRBJ2-1; D may be TRBD1 or TRBD2 (5 bases each). CDR3 length: 22 residues. V was cut by 4 bases and J by 0 bases, with 31 bases left in between. From germline, CDR1 is SGHDN and CDR2 FVKESK. The CDR3 DNA is TGTGCCAGCAGCCCACTACCGAGTGGGGGAGCAGGGCTCAGGAGCTCCTACAATGAGCAGTTCTTC. Its translation is CASSPLPSGGAGLRSSYNEQFF.

This clonotype has just a few counts. The chain carries TRBV5-1 and TRBJ2-3, with a possible D match to TRBD2 (5 bases). V dropped 4 bases and J dropped 4 bases, with 10 bases sitting between them. The germline gives CDR1 SGHRS, CDR2 YFSETQ. This CDR3 has 13 residues. The CDR3 coding sequence is TGCGCCAGCAGCCTGACTACGGCAGATACGCAGTATTTT. Amino acid sequence: CASSLTTADTQYF.

The chain employs TRBV29-1 and TRBJ2-1, with TRBD1 matching 9 bases. The CDR3 runs to 15 residues. The V and J ends lost 7 bases and 0 bases, in that order; junction bases with no gene match: 7. Germline values: CDR1 SQVTM, CDR2 ANQGSEA. Written as DNA, the CDR3 is TGCAGCGCGGGATCGACAGGGGGCTCCTACAATGAGCAGTTCTTC. The encoded protein is CSAGSTGGSYNEQFF.

The genes are TRBV3-1 and TRBJ1-1; tentative D call: TRBD1 (5 bases). The CDR3 totals 14 residues. Germline CDR1 is LGHDT and CDR2 is YNNKEL (reference sequence). Trimming stripped 4 bases from V and 4 bases from J, with 13 bases between. CDR3 sequence: CASSPQVRGTEAFF. In DNA form, the CDR3 reads TGTGCCAGCAGCCCACAGGTGCGCGGCACTGAAGCTTTCTTT.

This clonotype was recorded a few times. The chain employs TRBV30 and TRBJ2-5; D tentatively fits TRBD1 or TRBD2 (6 bases each). CDR3 length: 13 amino acids. Germline lookup yields CDR1 GTSNPN and CDR2 SVGIG (reference sequence). Trimming took off 5 bases at V and 5 bases at J, with 15 bases between the two ends. The CDR3 spells CAWGALGGETQYF. The CDR3 nucleotides read TGTGCCTGGGGGGCGCTAGGGGGGGAGACCCAGTACTTC. Using reference TRBV30 and TRBJ2-5 for the parts outside the CDR3, the full variable domain is SQTIHQWPATLVQPVGSPLSLECTVEGTSNPNLYWYRQAAGRGLQLLFYSVGIGQISSEVPQNLSASRPQDRQFILSSKKLLLSDSGFYLCAWGALGGETQYFGPGTRLLVL.

This clonotype came up a few times. The chain employs TRBV20-1 and TRBJ1-3; no reliable D call. The germline V gene encodes CDR1 DFQATT and CDR2 SNEGSKA (reference sequence). The CDR3 extends over 14 amino acids. Deletions cut 3 bases from V and 0 bases from J, with 9 bases between. The CDR3: CSASPDPSGNTIYF. The CDR3 nucleotides read TGCAGTGCTAGCCCCGATCCCTCTGGAAACACCATATATTTT.

The chain carries TRBV4-1 and TRBJ2-5; D is possibly TRBD2 (6 bases). Germline V gene sequence: CDR1 MGHRA, CDR2 YSYEKL. This CDR3 comprises 16 residues. Between the trimmed V and J ends, which lost 5 bases and 2 bases, there was a span of 18 bases. The DNA of the CDR3 is TGCGCCAGCAGCTTCTTGGACTCGGCGGGACAAGAGACCCAGTACTTC. This codes for CASSFLDSAGQETQYF.

This clonotype was seen at least ten times. The chain carries TRBV4-3 and TRBJ2-1, with D tentatively TRBD1 (5 bases). CDR1 LGHNA and CDR2 YSLEER come from the germline V gene. V lost 0 bases and J 8 bases, leaving 14 bases between the germline ends. This CDR3 spans 15 amino acids. CDR3 sequence reads: CASSQDYAPGYEQFF. In nucleotides, the CDR3 is TGCGCCAGCAGCCAAGATTATGCACCAGGGTATGAGCAGTTCTTC.

The rearrangement links TRBV5-1 to TRBJ2-1; 13 nucleotides line up with TRBD2. With 1 base clipped from V and 10 bases from J, the junction kept 11 bases outside the gene matches. CDR3 length: 17 residues. CDR1 SGHRS and CDR2 YFSETQ come from the germline V gene. CDR3 sequence: CASSLIGWTSGGEEQFF. CDR3 bases: TGCGCCAGCAGCTTGATAGGGTGGACTAGCGGGGGAGAGGAGCAGTTCTTC.

This clonotype has at least ten counts. The rearrangement links TRBV5-1 to TRBJ2-1, with a weak D call TRBD1 (6 bases). CDR1 SGHRS and CDR2 YFSETQ come from the germline V gene. The CDR3 contains 15 residues. The V end lost 3 bases, the J end lost 0 bases, and 10 bases lay between the germline ends. The CDR3 sequence: CASSSADSSYNEQFF. The CDR3 nucleotides are TGCGCCAGCAGCTCGGCGGACAGCTCCTACAATGAGCAGTTCTTC.

The gene calls are TRBV7-9 and TRBJ1-1; D is possibly TRBD1 (5 bases). Germline CDR1 and CDR2: SEHNR and FQNEAQ (reference sequence). This CDR3 contains 16 residues. Trimming removed 5 bases at V and 1 base at J, with 17 bases between. The CDR3 sequence: CASSPREGFSNTEAFF. The CDR3 region has the DNA TGTGCCAGCAGCCCGAGGGAGGGGTTTTCGAACACTGAAGCTTTCTTT.

This chain joins TRBV20-1 and TRBJ2-2; D possibly corresponds to TRBD2 (7 bases). The CDR3 covers 18 residues. Trimming stripped 7 bases from V and 1 base from J, with 25 bases between. Germline V gene data show CDR1 as DFQATT and CDR2 as SNEGSKA (reference sequence). CDR3 amino acids: CSVQGGAVITGNTGELFF. The CDR3 DNA reads as TGCAGTGTCCAAGGGGGGGCGGTCATAACAGGGAACACCGGGGAGCTGTTTTTT.

CDR3: CAGTTTGPTNTGELFF. The DNA of the CDR3 is TGTGCCGGAACAACTACGGGGCCAACGAACACCGGGGAGCTGTTTTTT. The rearrangement joins TRBV12-3 or TRBV12-4 to TRBJ2-2, with D perhaps assigned TRBD1 or TRBD2 (5 bases each). This CDR3 region has 16 residues. The V gene lost 11 bases and the J gene lost 0 bases, with 19 bases spanning the gap.

This clonotype was seen only a few times. The chain links TRBV24-1 to TRBJ2-5; no firm D call. The CDR3 covers 13 residues. Trimming cost V 3 bases and J 1 base, with 5 bases left between them. The V gene's germline CDR1 is KGHDR and CDR2 SFDVKD. CDR3 amino acids: CATSDPSQETQYF. The CDR3 nucleotides read TGTGCCACCAGTGATCCCAGCCAAGAGACCCAGTACTTC.

This sequence joins TRBV6-5 and TRBJ2-7; 9 bases line up with TRBD1. The V segment lost 4 bases and the J segment 3 bases; nucleotides outside the gene matches: 7. The CDR3 has 15 residues. The germline V gene has CDR1 MNHEY and CDR2 SVGAGI. The CDR3 DNA follows: TGTGCCAGCAGTTGGGGATCGACAGGGGGCTACGAGCAGTACTTC. Its protein is CASSWGSTGGYEQYF.